Included here is one TCR beta chain sequence, with context. Individuals drawn from approximately 26 US areas were about 18 to 95 years old. Participants were placed into cohorts based on the clinical history they reported. Generated by immunoSEQ multiplex PCR, the TCRdb table keeps only in-frame clones and is missing some. The table records 200,000 or so clones, 88% of them present only once. Germline trimming cut 6 bases from V and 7 bases from J; bases unmatched to any gene: 9. Germline V gene lookup returns CDR1 ENHRY and CDR2 SYGVKD. This CDR3 spans 13 amino acids. The data derive from a study of blood T cell repertoires in COVID-19.

V gene TRBV10-3 combines with J gene TRBJ2-7; 7 bases align to TRBD2. The receptor's source is a woman under 40 who had recovered from COVID-19. The sequencing sample was made of PBMCs or T cells enriched from blood (not recorded which). CDR3 bases: TGTGCCATCAGGGGGGGAGGGTCTGAAGAGCAGTACTTC. Translating gives CAIRGGGSEEQYF.